Listed here are 9 T cell receptor beta chains from one sample, sequenced in a study of OX40 agonist ivuxolimab in advanced cancers. Library prep was done by the immunoSEQ multiplex PCR assay. In TCRdb, the immuneACCESS table is reduced to in-frame sequences with V and J assigned. These tables do not hold every clone; where another copy was compared, an unresolved V gene accounts for under half, and the others remain unexplained. This sample holds about 74,000 clones; less than 90% were observed only once. The top ten constitute 2% to 2.5% of the sample. This specimen consisted of CD4+ or CD8+ T cells sorted from blood, obtained in a trial of the OX40 agonist ivuxolimab. These receptor sequences come from an adult with an advanced solid tumor such as melanoma, head and neck, liver or kidney cancer.

The chain combines TRBV4-2 with TRBJ2-5; D may be TRBD2 (5 bases). This CDR3 has 13 residues. Germline-derived CDR1 and CDR2 are LGHNA and YNFKEQ. The V end lost 1 base, the J end lost 3 bases, and 6 bases lay between the germline ends. The CDR3 here is CASSQVGEETQYF. In nucleotides, the CDR3 is TGTGCCAGCAGCCAAGTCGGGGAAGAGACCCAGTACTTC.

The rearrangement uses TRBV7-7 and TRBJ2-1; 9 bases agree with TRBD1. V lost 6 bases, J lost 8 bases, and 8 bases stayed unmatched. Germline CDR1 is SSHAT and CDR2 is FNYEAQ (reference sequence). The CDR3 totals 14 residues. Written as DNA, the CDR3 is TGTGCCAGCAGTTCAGGGACAGGGTTTCATGAGCAGTTCTTC. Protein product: CASSSGTGFHEQFF.

The chain joins TRBV10-3 to TRBJ1-4, with 10 bases aligning to TRBD1. CDR1 is ENHRY, CDR2 SYGVKD, per germline. Trimming removed 1 base from V and 10 bases from J; junction bases left unmatched: 6. This CDR3 has 15 amino acids. The CDR3 is CAISEFGQGGAKLFF. The CDR3 region has the DNA TGTGCCATCAGTGAGTTTGGACAGGGGGGAGCAAAACTGTTTTTT.

The chain uses TRBV5-6 and TRBJ2-2; 10 nucleotides agree with TRBD1. The germline gives CDR1 SGHDT, CDR2 YYEEEE. J was trimmed by 2 bases and V by 2 bases; bases with no gene match: 6. CDR3 length: 17 amino acids. The CDR3 nucleotides read TGTGCCAGCAGCTTATTGACAGGGGGCAGAAACACCGGGGAGCTGTTTTTT. Translating gives CASSLLTGGRNTGELFF.

The V call is TRBV7-2, the J call TRBJ1-5; D not certain. CDR3 size: 16 residues. Trimming removed 5 bases from V and 1 base from J, with 15 bases in between. Looked up from germline, CDR1 is SGHTA and CDR2 is FQGNSA. The CDR3 loop is CASSPDGYWSNQPQHF. Written as DNA, the CDR3 is TGTGCCAGCAGCCCCGACGGCTACTGGAGCAATCAGCCCCAGCATTTT.

The rearrangement joins TRBV6-1 to TRBJ1-4, with TRBD1 matching 8 bases. The germline CDR1 and CDR2 sequences are MNHNS and SASEGT. The CDR3 is 15 residues long. V was pared by 6 bases and J by 7 bases, with 10 bases of the junction left unmatched. CDR3 bases: TGTGCCAGCAGCCCTTTCAGGGGGCGCGCTGAAAAACTGTTTTTT. This encodes CASSPFRGRAEKLFF.

This chain joins TRBV29-1 and TRBJ2-1, with 11 nucleotides matching TRBD1. The V gene's germline CDR1 is SQVTM and CDR2 ANQGSEA. The junction had 2 bases not matched to a gene; V was cut back by 4 bases and J by 0 bases. The CDR3 runs 15 residues. The CDR3: CSVAGQGVSYNEQFF. DNA for the CDR3: TGCAGCGTTGCGGGACAGGGGGTCTCCTACAATGAGCAGTTCTTC.

The chain is built from TRBV2 and TRBJ2-1; D is unresolved. Germline CDR1 and CDR2: SNHLY and FYNNEI. The length of the CDR3 is 16 residues. Trimming removed 6 bases at V and 5 bases at J, with 20 bases between. CDR3 bases: TGTGCCAGCAGCCAAAACGGCCCCATCCCCGACAATGAGCAGTTCTTC. Protein product: CASSQNGPIPDNEQFF.

J is TRBJ2-5 and V is TRBV7-2; the D is unclear. Per the germline V gene, CDR1 is SGHTA and CDR2 is FQGNSA. The V gene lost 1 base and the J gene lost 5 bases, with 11 bases spanning the gap. The CDR3 contains 14 residues. As DNA, the CDR3 is TGTGCCAGCAGCTTAGGGCCCCTAGGGGAGACCCAGTACTTC. Translating gives CASSLGPLGETQYF.